This passage covers 19 T cell receptor beta chains from one sample sequenced in a study of blood T cell repertoires in COVID-19. The repertoire was sequenced with immunoSEQ multiplex PCR; TCRdb's copy has only in-frame clones and lacks some. This sample yields fewer than 300,000 clones, of which approximately 92% are seen a single time; about 2.5% belongs to the top ten. The sample consisted of peripheral blood. Source of these receptors: a person aged 18 to 30 with COVID-19, enrolled during active disease.

This chain joins TRBV2 and TRBJ2-1; TRBD2 aligns across 8 bases. V shed 6 bases and J 8 bases; nucleotides not matched to a gene: 12. CDR1 SNHLY and CDR2 FYNNEI come from the germline V gene. The CDR3 has 15 residues. CDR3 loop: CASRGTSGSRYEQFF. The DNA for the CDR3 is TGTGCCAGCAGGGGTACCAGCGGGAGTAGGTATGAGCAGTTCTTC.

In its sample, this clone was seen once. The CDR3 nucleotides read TGTGCCAGCAGCTTAGGACAGGGAGAGGCCTACAATGAGCAGTTCTTC. Translation: CASSLGQGEAYNEQFF. This chain connects TRBV13 to TRBJ2-1, with D maybe TRBD1 (6 bases). V was trimmed by 0 bases and J by 2 bases, leaving 11 bases between them. Germline V gene lookup returns CDR1 PRHDT and CDR2 FYEKMQ (reference sequence). The CDR3 covers 16 residues.

About this clone itself: This specimen includes other DNA sequences encoding the same CDR3. J is TRBJ2-5 and V is TRBV28; TRBD2 might be the D (6 bases). The germline CDR1 and CDR2 sequences are MDHEN and SYDVKM. The length of the CDR3 is 13 residues. Trimming stripped 3 bases from V and 2 bases from J, with 7 bases between. CDR3 residues: CASSLRGQETQYF. The CDR3 DNA reads TGTGCCAGCAGTTTGCGGGGACAAGAGACCCAGTACTTC.

The rearrangement joins TRBV15 to TRBJ1-1; D remains ambiguous. Germline V gene data show CDR1 as LNHNV and CDR2 as YYDKDF (reference sequence). CDR3 size: 14 residues. V was cut by 2 bases and J by 0 bases, with 7 bases left in between. The CDR3 here is CATSRLSVNTEAFF. CDR3 DNA sequence: TGTGCCACCAGCAGACTGTCAGTGAACACTGAAGCTTTCTTT. The variable domain in full, with the rest retrieved from reference TRBV15 and TRBJ1-1, is DAMVIQNPRYQVTQFGKPVTLSCSQTLNHNVMYWYQQKSSQAPKLLFHYYDKDFNNEADTPDNFQSRRPNTSFCFLDIRSPGLGDTAMYLCATSRLSVNTEAFFGQGTRLTVV.

The genes are TRBV5-1 and TRBJ2-1, with TRBD2 as a possible D gene (6 bases). V shed 4 bases and J shed 6 bases, with 14 bases lying between them. Per the germline V gene, CDR1 is SGHRS and CDR2 is YFSETQ. This CDR3 is built from 14 residues. The CDR3 DNA follows: TGCGCCAGCAGCCGGGGGTCTTTGGCCAATGAGCAGTTCTTC. As protein: CASSRGSLANEQFF.

The chain has TRBV6-1 and TRBJ1-2; TRBD1 agrees at 8 bases. The CDR3 totals 16 residues. Germline V CDR1 and CDR2: MNHNS, SASEGT. The junction had 13 bases not matched to a gene; V was cut back by 2 bases and J by 8 bases. The CDR3 loop is CASSESFGAGGGGYTF. The CDR3 nucleotides read TGTGCCAGCAGTGAATCCTTCGGAGCAGGGGGCGGGGGCTACACCTTC.

The table lists this clone with a few counts. This rearrangement joins TRBV27 to TRBJ2-7, with TRBD1 matching 7 bases. Germline CDR1 and CDR2: MNHEY and SMNVEV (reference sequence). V was pared by 6 bases and J by 0 bases, with 2 bases of the junction left unmatched. CDR3 size: 13 residues. The CDR3 spells CASRDRSSYEQYF. DNA for the CDR3: TGTGCCAGCAGGGACAGGAGCTCCTACGAGCAGTACTTC.

The chain uses TRBV9 and TRBJ2-4; the D gene is possibly TRBD2 (6 bases). The V gene lost 3 bases and the J gene lost 9 bases, with 16 bases spanning the gap. The CDR3 covers 14 residues. Germline loops: CDR1 SGDLS, CDR2 YYNGEE. CDR3 bases: TGTGCCAGCAGCGCGGACCCGGGGGACGGCATTCAGTACTTC. Encoded protein: CASSADPGDGIQYF. Drawing the rest from reference TRBV9 and TRBJ2-4, the complete variable domain is DSGVTQTPKHLITATGQRVTLRCSPRSGDLSVYWYQQSLDQGLQFLIQYYNGEERAKGNILERFSAQQFPDLHSELNLSSLELGDSALYFCASSADPGDGIQYFGAGTRLSVL.

The CDR3 here is CASSPLAGGQETQYF. CDR3 sequence (DNA): TGTGCCAGCAGCCCGCTAGCGGGAGGGCAAGAGACCCAGTACTTC. The rearrangement links TRBV11-2 to TRBJ2-5; 12 positions agree with TRBD2. This CDR3 is 15 amino acids long. The V and J ends lost 5 bases and 2 bases, in that order; junction bases with no gene match: 3. CDR1 SGHAT and CDR2 FQNNGV come from the germline V gene.

In this sample, this clone turned up once. V and J are TRBV28 and TRBJ2-1, with D perhaps matching TRBD2 (6 bases). V was clipped by 6 bases and J by 3 bases, with 9 bases between them. Looked up from germline, CDR1 is MDHEN and CDR2 is SYDVKM. The CDR3 length is 13 residues. Here the CDR3 reads CASRRDHYNEQFF. CDR3 in DNA: TGTGCCAGCAGGCGGGACCACTACAATGAGCAGTTCTTC.

Only a few counts were recorded for this clone. The V and J genes are TRBV5-4 and TRBJ2-7; the D gene is possibly TRBD2 (7 bases). The CDR3 has 14 amino acids. Trimming removed 4 bases at V and 4 bases at J, with 15 bases between. Germline CDR1 reads SGHNT; CDR2 reads YYREEE (reference sequence). The CDR3 loop reads CASSLQGREYEQYF. CDR3 nucleotides: TGTGCCAGCAGCCTTCAGGGGAGGGAATACGAGCAGTACTTC.

The chain recombines TRBV12-3 or TRBV12-4 with TRBJ2-7, with a weak D call TRBD2 (7 bases). The CDR3 runs to 13 residues. V lost 4 bases, J lost 7 bases, and 14 bases lay in between. CDR3 DNA sequence: TGTGCCAGCAGTTCAGGGGAGGGTTGGGAGCAGTACTTC. This sequence encodes CASSSGEGWEQYF.

This chain joins TRBV18 and TRBJ1-1; D is ambiguous. There are 15 residues in the CDR3. Germline V CDR1 and CDR2: KGHSH, LQKENI. Trimming shortened V by 2 bases and J by 4 bases, and 14 bases separated the two germline ends. CDR3 sequence reads: CASSPTAGATTEAFF. CDR3 DNA sequence: TGTGCCAGCTCACCAACGGCGGGAGCGACCACTGAAGCTTTCTTT.

This rearrangement joins TRBV6-2 or TRBV6-3 to TRBJ1-1; D unclear. Trimming cost V 5 bases and J 1 base, with 8 bases left between them. Germline V gene data show CDR1 as MNHEY and CDR2 as SVGEGT. The CDR3 extends over 13 amino acids. In nucleotides, the CDR3 is TGTGCCAGCAGTCGACGGGAGAACACTGAAGCTTTCTTT. It encodes CASSRRENTEAFF.

The J gene is TRBJ2-3, the V gene TRBV20-1; D is ambiguous. The CDR3 totals 11 residues. The germline CDR1 and CDR2 sequences are DFQATT and SNEGSKA (reference sequence). V dropped 3 bases and J dropped 6 bases, with 7 bases sitting between them. The CDR3 bases are TGCAGTGCTAGCTTCCCTGATACGCAGTATTTT. Translating gives CSASFPDTQYF.

The chain joins TRBV9 to TRBJ2-5; D gene uncertain. CDR3 size: 14 residues. CDR1 SGDLS and CDR2 YYNGEE come from the germline V gene. Trimming cost V 0 bases and J 5 bases, with 11 bases left between them. The CDR3 is CASSVGSGLETQYF. CDR3 in DNA: TGTGCCAGCAGCGTAGGTAGTGGGCTGGAGACCCAGTACTTC.

The chain combines TRBV6-2 or TRBV6-3 with TRBJ1-2; possibly TRBD1 for D (6 bases). V lost 4 bases to trimming and J lost 2 bases, with 20 bases between them. The CDR3 length is 17 residues. Germline V gene data show CDR1 as MNHEY and CDR2 as SVGEGT. CDR3 sequence (DNA): TGTGCCAGCAGTTCCCGGGTGATGGGGGCGCAGAACTATGGCTACACCTTC. Translated, it gives CASSSRVMGAQNYGYTF.

The chain carries TRBV11-2 and TRBJ2-7, with 8 bases identical to TRBD2. This CDR3 contains 13 residues. V gave up 5 bases and J gave up 3 bases; unmatched junction bases: 3. Per the germline V gene, CDR1 is SGHAT and CDR2 is FQNNGV. CDR3 in DNA: TGTGCCAGCAGCATTAGCGGGATCTACGAGCAGTACTTC. Translated: CASSISGIYEQYF.

This clone was observed a single time. J is TRBJ1-5 and V is TRBV6-1; no clear D. V was trimmed by 1 base and J by 0 bases, leaving 13 bases between them. This CDR3 has 17 amino acids. Germline loops: CDR1 MNHNS, CDR2 SASEGT. CDR3 DNA sequence: TGTGCCAGCAGTGAAGATCTGACATCCTATAGCAATCAGCCCCAGCATTTT. Translating gives CASSEDLTSYSNQPQHF.